This T cell receptor beta chain was captured by sequencing in a study of T-cell memory formation after mild COVID-19. Study in general: In these data, TCR clusters were largely donor specific.

The table lists this clonotype with a few counts. Constant-segment-primed 5'RACE gave TCR alpha and TCR beta cDNA libraries with sample barcodes and UMIs. TCRdb re-called the 5' RACE reads through MiXCR, storing one row per CDR3 protein. The sample contains 540,000 or so distinct CDR3 sequences, around 20% of which appear only once. The trim removed 5 bases at V and 6 bases at J, leaving 6 bases unmatched. This CDR3 is built from 14 residues. Germline values: CDR1 SGHTA, CDR2 FQGTGA. The sample was PBMCs or a T cell subset sorted from them (not recorded which). The receptor was isolated from an adult woman who had mild COVID-19 (a few samples of this study predate the infection). Cell type and time point are not known. V and J are TRBV7-3 and TRBJ2-1, with 8 bases lining up with TRBD2. The CDR3 DNA is TGTGCCAGCAGCCCGGGGGGGGGCGGCAATGAGCAGTTCTTC. As protein: CASSPGGGGNEQFF.